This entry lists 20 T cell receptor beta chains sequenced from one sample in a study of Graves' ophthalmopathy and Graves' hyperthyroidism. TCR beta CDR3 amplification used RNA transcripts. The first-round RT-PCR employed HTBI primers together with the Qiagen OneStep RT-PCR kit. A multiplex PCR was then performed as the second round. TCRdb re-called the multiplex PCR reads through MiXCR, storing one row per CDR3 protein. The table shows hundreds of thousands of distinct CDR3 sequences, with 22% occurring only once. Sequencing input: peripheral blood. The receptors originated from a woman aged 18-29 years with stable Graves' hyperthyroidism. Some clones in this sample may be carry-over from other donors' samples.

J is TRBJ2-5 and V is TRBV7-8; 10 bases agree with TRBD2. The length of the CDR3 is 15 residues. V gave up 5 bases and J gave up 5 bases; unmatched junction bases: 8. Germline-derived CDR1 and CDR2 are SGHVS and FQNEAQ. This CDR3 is CASSRSGRMGETQYF. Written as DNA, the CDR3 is TGTGCCAGCAGCCGTAGCGGGAGGATGGGGGAGACCCAGTACTTC.

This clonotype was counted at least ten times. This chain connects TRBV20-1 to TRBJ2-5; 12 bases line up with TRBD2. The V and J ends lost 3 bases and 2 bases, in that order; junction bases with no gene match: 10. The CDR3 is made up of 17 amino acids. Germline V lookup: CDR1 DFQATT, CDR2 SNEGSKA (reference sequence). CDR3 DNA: TGCAGTGCTAGGCCCAGGGCCCTAGCGGGGGGGCAAGAGACCCAGTACTTC. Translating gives CSARPRALAGGQETQYF.

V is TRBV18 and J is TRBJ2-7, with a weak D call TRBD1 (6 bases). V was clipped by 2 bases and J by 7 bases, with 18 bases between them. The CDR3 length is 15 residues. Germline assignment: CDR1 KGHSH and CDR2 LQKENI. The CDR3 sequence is CASSPAQGRLLEQYF. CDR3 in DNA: TGTGCCAGCTCACCAGCTCAGGGGCGCCTACTTGAGCAGTACTTC.

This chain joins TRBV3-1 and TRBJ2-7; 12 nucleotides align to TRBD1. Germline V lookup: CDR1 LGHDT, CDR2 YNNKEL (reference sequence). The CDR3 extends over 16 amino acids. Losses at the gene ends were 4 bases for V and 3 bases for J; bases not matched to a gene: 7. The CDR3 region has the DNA TGTGCCAGCAGCCCGTGGGACAGGGGGCCAGTCTACGAGCAGTACTTC. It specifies CASSPWDRGPVYEQYF.

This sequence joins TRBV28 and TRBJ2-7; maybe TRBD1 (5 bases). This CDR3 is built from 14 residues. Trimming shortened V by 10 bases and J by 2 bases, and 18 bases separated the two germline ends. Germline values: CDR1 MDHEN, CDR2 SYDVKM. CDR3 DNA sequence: TGTGCCATCCAAGGGGTCCACGCACCCTACGAGCAGTACTTC. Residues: CAIQGVHAPYEQYF.

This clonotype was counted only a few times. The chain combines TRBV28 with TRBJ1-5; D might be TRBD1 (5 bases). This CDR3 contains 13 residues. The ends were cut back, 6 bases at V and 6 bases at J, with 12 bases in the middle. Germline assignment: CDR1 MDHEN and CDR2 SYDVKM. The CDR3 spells CASRPGGGQPQHF. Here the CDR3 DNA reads TGTGCCAGCAGACCCGGGGGGGGTCAGCCCCAGCATTTT.

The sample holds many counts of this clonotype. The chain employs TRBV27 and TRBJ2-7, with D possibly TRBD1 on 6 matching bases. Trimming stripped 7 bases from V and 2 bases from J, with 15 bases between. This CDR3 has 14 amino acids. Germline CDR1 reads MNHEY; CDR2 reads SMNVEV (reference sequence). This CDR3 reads CASKITGYAYEQYF. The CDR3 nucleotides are TGTGCCAGCAAAATTACAGGGTATGCCTACGAGCAGTACTTC.

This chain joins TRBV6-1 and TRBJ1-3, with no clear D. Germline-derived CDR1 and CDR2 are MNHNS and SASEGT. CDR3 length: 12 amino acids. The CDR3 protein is CEVKGPGNTIYF. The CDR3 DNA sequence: TGTGAGGTCAAAGGGCCCGGAAACACCATATATTTT.

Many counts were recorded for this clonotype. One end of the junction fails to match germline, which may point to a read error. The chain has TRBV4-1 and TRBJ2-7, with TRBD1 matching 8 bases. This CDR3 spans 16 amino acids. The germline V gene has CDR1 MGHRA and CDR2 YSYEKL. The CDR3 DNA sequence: TGCGCCAGCAGCTTAACAGGGGGGCGGGAATCCTCCGAGCAGTACTTC. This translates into CASSLTGGRESSEQYF.

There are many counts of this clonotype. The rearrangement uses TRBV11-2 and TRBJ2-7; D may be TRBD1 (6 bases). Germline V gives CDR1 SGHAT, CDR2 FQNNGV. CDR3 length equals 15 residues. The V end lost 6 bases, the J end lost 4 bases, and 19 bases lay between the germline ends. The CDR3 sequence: CASRGTGFLGYEQYF. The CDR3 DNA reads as TGTGCCAGCAGGGGAACAGGGTTCCTCGGGTACGAGCAGTACTTC.

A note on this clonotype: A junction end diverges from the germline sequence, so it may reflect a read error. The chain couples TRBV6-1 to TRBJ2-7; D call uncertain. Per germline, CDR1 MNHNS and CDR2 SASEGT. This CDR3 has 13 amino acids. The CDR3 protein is CTSSVENLWEQYF. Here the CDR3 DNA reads TGTACCAGCAGTGTGGAGAACCTTTGGGAGCAGTACTTC.

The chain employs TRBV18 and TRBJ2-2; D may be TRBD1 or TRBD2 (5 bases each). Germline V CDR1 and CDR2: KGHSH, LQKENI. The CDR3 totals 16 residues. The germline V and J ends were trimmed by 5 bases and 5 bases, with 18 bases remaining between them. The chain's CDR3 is CASSFRVGDGTGELFF. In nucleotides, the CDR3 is TGTGCCAGCTCATTCCGTGTAGGGGACGGAACCGGGGAGCTGTTTTTT.

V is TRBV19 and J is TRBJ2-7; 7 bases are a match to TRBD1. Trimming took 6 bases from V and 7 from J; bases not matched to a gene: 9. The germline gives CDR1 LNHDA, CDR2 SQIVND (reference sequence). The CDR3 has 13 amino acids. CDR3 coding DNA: TGTGCCAGTAGCACAGGGGTGAGGCGGGAGCAGTACTTC. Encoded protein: CASSTGVRREQYF.

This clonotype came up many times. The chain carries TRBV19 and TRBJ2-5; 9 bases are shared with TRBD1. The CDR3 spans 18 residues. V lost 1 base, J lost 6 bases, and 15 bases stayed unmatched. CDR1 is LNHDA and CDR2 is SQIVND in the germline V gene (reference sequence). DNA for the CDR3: TGTGCCAGTAGTATAGGTCCGCCGGGACAGGGAAGTACGAAGACCCAGTACTTC. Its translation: CASSIGPPGQGSTKTQYF.

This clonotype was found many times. The CDR3 region is CASSLVRQGGGTEAFF. For the CDR3, the DNA is TGTGCCAGCAGCTTAGTAAGGCAGGGTGGTGGCACTGAAGCTTTCTTT. V is TRBV11-1 and J is TRBJ1-1, with D possibly matching TRBD1 (5 bases). CDR3 length: 16 amino acids. V shed 1 base and J shed 4 bases, with 16 bases lying between them. Germline values: CDR1 SGHAT, CDR2 FQDESV (reference sequence).

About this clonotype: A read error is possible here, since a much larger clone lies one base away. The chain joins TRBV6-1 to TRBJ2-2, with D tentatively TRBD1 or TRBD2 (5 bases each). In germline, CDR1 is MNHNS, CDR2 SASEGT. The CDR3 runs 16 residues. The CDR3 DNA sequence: TGTGCCAGCAGGGAAGGGACCCGGGCGTTCACCGGGGAGCTGTTTTTT. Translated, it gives CASREGTRAFTGELFF.

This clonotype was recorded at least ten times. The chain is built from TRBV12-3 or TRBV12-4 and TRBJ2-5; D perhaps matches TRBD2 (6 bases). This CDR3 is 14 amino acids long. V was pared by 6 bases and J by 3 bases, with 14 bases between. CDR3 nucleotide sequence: TGTGCCAGCAGCCACGGACTATACAAAGAGACCCAGTACTTC. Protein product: CASSHGLYKETQYF.

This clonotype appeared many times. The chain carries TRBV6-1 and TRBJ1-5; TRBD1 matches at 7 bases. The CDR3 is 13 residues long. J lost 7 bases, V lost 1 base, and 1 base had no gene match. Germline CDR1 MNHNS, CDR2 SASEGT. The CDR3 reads CASSEGQGQPQHF. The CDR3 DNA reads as TGTGCCAGCAGTGAAGGACAGGGACAGCCCCAGCATTTT.

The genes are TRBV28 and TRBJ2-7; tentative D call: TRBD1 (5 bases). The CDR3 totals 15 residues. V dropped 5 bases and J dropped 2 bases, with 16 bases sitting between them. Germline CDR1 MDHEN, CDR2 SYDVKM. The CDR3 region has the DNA TGTGCCAGCAGTCGAATGGGGCTAATCCCCTACGAGCAGTACTTC. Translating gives CASSRMGLIPYEQYF. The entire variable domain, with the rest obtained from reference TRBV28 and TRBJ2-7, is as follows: DVKVTQSSRYLVKRTGEKVFLECVQDMDHENMFWYRQDPGLGLRLIYFSYDVKMKEKGDIPEGYSVSREKKERFSLILESASTNQTSMYLCASSRMGLIPYEQYFGPGTRLTVT.

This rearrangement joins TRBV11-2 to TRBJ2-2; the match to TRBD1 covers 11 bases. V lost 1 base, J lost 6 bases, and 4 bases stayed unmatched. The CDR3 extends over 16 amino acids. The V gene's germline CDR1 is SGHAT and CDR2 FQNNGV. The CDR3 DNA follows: TGTGCCAGCAGCTTAGTCCGGGACAGGGGGGCCGGGGAGCTGTTTTTT. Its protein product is CASSLVRDRGAGELFF.